A selection of T cell receptor beta chains follows, all from one sample in a study of T-cell memory formation after mild COVID-19. One entry per CDR3 protein results from TCRdb running MiXCR on the 5' RACE reads. The sample lists 410,000 or so distinct CDR3 sequences; about 22% were seen once. The sequenced sample consisted of PBMCs or a T cell subset sorted from them (not recorded which). The receptor source for this set is an adult woman who had mild COVID-19 (a few samples of this study predate the infection). Cell type and time point are not known. The CDR3 runs from the conserved cysteine through the conserved F or W. A D gene is named only where the DNA matches it firmly. Size is stated for part of the rows, as once, few or many counts, or as a class when the clone is expanded.

v_call: TRBV20-1
d_call: .
j_call: TRBJ1-5
clone_size: few
cdr3_aa: CSARDTQAINQPQHF
cdr3_nt: TGCAGTGCTAGAGATACCCAGGCTATTAATCAGCCCCAGCATTTT

v_call: TRBV6-1
d_call: TRBD2
j_call: TRBJ2-1
clone_size: .
cdr3_aa: CASSEALGRARNEQFF
cdr3_nt: TGTGCCAGCAGTGAAGCGCTCGGGAGGGCCAGGAATGAGCAGTTCTTC

v_call: TRBV7-2
d_call: TRBD2
j_call: TRBJ2-7
clone_size: .
cdr3_aa: CASSFKTSGRALEQYF
cdr3_nt: TGTGCCAGCAGCTTCAAAACTAGCGGGAGGGCCCTCGAGCAGTACTTC

v_call: TRBV6-2/TRBV6-3
d_call: .
j_call: TRBJ2-2
clone_size: .
cdr3_aa: CASSYPTGNTGELFF
cdr3_nt: TGTGCCAGCAGTTACCCCACAGGGAACACCGGGGAGCTGTTTTTT

v_call: TRBV14
d_call: .
j_call: TRBJ2-3
clone_size: .
cdr3_aa: CASSQLGRGTQYF
cdr3_nt: TGTGCCAGCAGCCAACTCGGGCGGGGTACGCAGTATTTT

v_call: TRBV10-3
d_call: TRBD1
j_call: TRBJ1-2
clone_size: .
cdr3_aa: CAITSKGTGGNYGYTF
cdr3_nt: TGTGCCATCACCAGTAAGGGGACAGGGGGCAACTATGGCTACACCTTC

v_call: TRBV5-5
d_call: TRBD1
j_call: TRBJ1-1
clone_size: few
cdr3_aa: CASSIGQANTEAFF
cdr3_nt: TGTGCCAGCAGTATCGGACAGGCGAACACTGAAGCTTTCTTT

v_call: TRBV4-1
d_call: .
j_call: TRBJ2-4
clone_size: few
cdr3_aa: CASSQLNTGAKNIQYF
cdr3_nt: TGCGCCAGCAGCCAGCTCAATACAGGAGCCAAAAACATTCAGTACTTC

v_call: TRBV20-1
d_call: .
j_call: TRBJ2-2
clone_size: few
cdr3_aa: CSARDTWHTGELFF
cdr3_nt: TGCAGTGCTAGAGATACATGGCACACCGGGGAGCTGTTTTTT

v_call: TRBV7-3
d_call: .
j_call: TRBJ2-3
clone_size: few
cdr3_aa: CASSSRHGRTDTQYF
cdr3_nt: TGTGCCAGCAGCTCCCGACACGGGAGAACAGATACGCAGTATTTT

v_call: TRBV24-1
d_call: .
j_call: TRBJ2-3
clone_size: .
cdr3_aa: CATSEPGASTDTQYF
cdr3_nt: TGTGCCACCAGTGAGCCGGGAGCCTCCACAGATACGCAGTATTTT

v_call: TRBV30
d_call: .
j_call: TRBJ2-1
clone_size: few
cdr3_aa: CAWSGFVSYNEQFF
cdr3_nt: TGTGCCTGGAGTGGTTTCGTCTCCTACAATGAGCAGTTCTTC

v_call: TRBV7-2
d_call: .
j_call: TRBJ1-1
clone_size: .
cdr3_aa: CASSLGMANTEAFF
cdr3_nt: TGTGCCAGCAGCTTAGGTATGGCAAACACTGAAGCTTTCTTT

v_call: TRBV3-1
d_call: .
j_call: TRBJ2-2
clone_size: .
cdr3_aa: CASSRPFANTGELFF
cdr3_nt: TGTGCCAGCAGCAGGCCTTTTGCGAACACCGGGGAGCTGTTTTTT

v_call: TRBV12-3/TRBV12-4
d_call: .
j_call: TRBJ2-1
clone_size: few
cdr3_aa: CASSAQGPWNNEQFF
cdr3_nt: TGTGCCAGCAGTGCCCAGGGCCCCTGGAACAATGAGCAGTTCTTC

v_call: TRBV15
d_call: .
j_call: TRBJ2-1
clone_size: .
cdr3_aa: CATSRSRDEQFF
cdr3_nt: TGTGCCACCAGCAGATCTAGGGATGAGCAGTTCTTC

v_call: TRBV6-5
d_call: TRBD1
j_call: TRBJ2-1
clone_size: few
cdr3_aa: CATLGQGGGHEQFF
cdr3_nt: TGTGCCACGTTGGGACAGGGAGGGGGACATGAGCAGTTCTTC

v_call: TRBV29-1
d_call: .
j_call: TRBJ1-1
clone_size: few
cdr3_aa: CSAATGDTEAFF
cdr3_nt: TGCAGCGCCGCGACAGGCGACACTGAAGCTTTCTTT

v_call: TRBV29-1
d_call: .
j_call: TRBJ1-1
clone_size: .
cdr3_aa: CSVRPGGQGLVAFF
cdr3_nt: TGCAGCGTTCGCCCGGGGGGGCAGGGACTTGTCGCTTTCTTT

v_call: TRBV9
d_call: .
j_call: TRBJ2-7
clone_size: .
cdr3_aa: CASSVDWRGEQYF
cdr3_nt: TGTGCCAGCAGCGTAGACTGGAGGGGCGAGCAGTACTTC

v_call: TRBV7-6
d_call: .
j_call: TRBJ1-2
clone_size: few
cdr3_aa: CASSLNNNYGYTF
cdr3_nt: TGTGCCAGCAGCTTGAACAACAACTATGGCTACACCTTC

v_call: TRBV9
d_call: .
j_call: TRBJ2-2
clone_size: few
cdr3_aa: CASSVDRRTTGELFF
cdr3_nt: TGTGCCAGCAGCGTAGATAGAAGGACCACCGGGGAGCTGTTTTTT

v_call: TRBV12-3/TRBV12-4
d_call: .
j_call: TRBJ2-7
clone_size: .
cdr3_aa: CASSWSTYEQYF
cdr3_nt: TGTGCCAGCAGTTGGTCGACCTACGAGCAGTACTTC

v_call: TRBV7-9
d_call: .
j_call: TRBJ1-5
clone_size: few
cdr3_aa: CASSLISGPGGYQPQHF
cdr3_nt: TGTGCCAGCAGCTTAATTTCGGGGCCAGGAGGCTATCAGCCCCAGCATTTT

v_call: TRBV21-1
d_call: .
j_call: TRBJ2-7
clone_size: .
cdr3_aa: CASSRDRGLCEQYF
cdr3_nt: TGTGCCAGCAGCAGAGACAGGGGGCTATGCGAGCAGTACTTC

v_call: TRBV12-3/TRBV12-4
d_call: TRBD1
j_call: TRBJ2-5
clone_size: .
cdr3_aa: CASSGRQGMRETQYF
cdr3_nt: TGTGCCAGCAGTGGACGACAGGGAATGAGGGAGACCCAGTACTTC

v_call: TRBV29-1
d_call: .
j_call: TRBJ2-7
clone_size: few
cdr3_aa: CSVEEGGTYEQYF
cdr3_nt: TGCAGCGTTGAAGAGGGCGGGACCTACGAGCAGTACTTC

v_call: TRBV2
d_call: .
j_call: TRBJ2-2
clone_size: few
cdr3_aa: CASQTRDTGELFF
cdr3_nt: TGTGCCAGCCAAACTAGGGACACCGGGGAGCTGTTTTTT

v_call: TRBV27
d_call: TRBD1
j_call: TRBJ1-2
clone_size: .
cdr3_aa: CASSVQGARGSGYTF
cdr3_nt: TGTGCCAGCAGTGTACAGGGGGCGCGGGGCTCTGGCTACACCTTC

v_call: TRBV7-9
d_call: .
j_call: TRBJ2-1
clone_size: .
cdr3_aa: CASRAASNEQFF
cdr3_nt: TGTGCCAGCAGAGCTGCTTCCAATGAGCAGTTCTTC

v_call: TRBV29-1
d_call: TRBD1
j_call: TRBJ2-2
clone_size: few
cdr3_aa: CSPSRTGKSGELFF
cdr3_nt: TGCAGCCCATCCAGGACAGGGAAGAGCGGGGAGCTGTTTTTT

v_call: TRBV7-2
d_call: .
j_call: TRBJ2-2
clone_size: few
cdr3_aa: CASSFRAGNTGELFF
cdr3_nt: TGTGCCAGCAGCTTCAGAGCGGGGAACACCGGGGAGCTGTTTTTT

v_call: TRBV29-1
d_call: .
j_call: TRBJ2-1
clone_size: many
cdr3_aa: CSVFPTGYNEQFF
cdr3_nt: TGCAGCGTGTTCCCGACGGGATACAATGAGCAGTTCTTC

v_call: TRBV12-3/TRBV12-4
d_call: .
j_call: TRBJ1-4
clone_size: .
cdr3_aa: CASSPIKGNEKLFF
cdr3_nt: TGTGCCAGCAGTCCGATAAAGGGTAATGAAAAACTGTTTTTT

v_call: TRBV25-1
d_call: TRBD1
j_call: TRBJ1-2
clone_size: few
cdr3_aa: CASTRGWNYGYTF
cdr3_nt: TGTGCCAGTACCAGGGGGTGGAACTATGGCTACACCTTC

v_call: TRBV20-1
d_call: TRBD2
j_call: TRBJ2-7
clone_size: few
cdr3_aa: CSARGGRGSLNEQYF
cdr3_nt: TGCAGTGCTAGGGGGGGTCGCGGGAGTCTGAACGAGCAGTACTTC

v_call: TRBV4-1
d_call: .
j_call: TRBJ2-7
clone_size: .
cdr3_aa: CASSAVLGGNEQYF
cdr3_nt: TGCGCCAGCAGCGCCGTTTTGGGGGGCAACGAGCAGTACTTC

v_call: TRBV25-1
d_call: .
j_call: TRBJ2-5
clone_size: .
cdr3_aa: CASSDDLGTPQETQYF
cdr3_nt: TGTGCCAGCAGTGACGACCTCGGGACACCGCAAGAGACCCAGTACTTC

v_call: TRBV5-6
d_call: .
j_call: TRBJ2-6
clone_size: .
cdr3_aa: CASSLPGLTGANVLTF
cdr3_nt: TGTGCCAGCAGCTTACCAGGGCTCACTGGGGCCAACGTCCTGACTTTC

v_call: TRBV30
d_call: .
j_call: TRBJ2-7
clone_size: few
cdr3_aa: CAWSPRYEQYF
cdr3_nt: TGTGCCTGGAGTCCCCGGTACGAGCAGTACTTC